This passage covers 19 T cell receptor beta chains from one sample sequenced in a study of cytomegalovirus exposure and HLA in healthy donors. TCRdb's copy holds only in-frame clones and misses some; the assay was immunoSEQ multiplex PCR. The repertoire includes approximately 220,000 clones, 80% to 90% of them detected once, and 2% to 3% sits in the top ten. Sequencing input: PBMCs. The receptors come from a man between 18 and 29 years old in good health and CMV-seronegative.

The V gene is TRBV5-1, the J gene TRBJ2-7; 11 nucleotides agree with TRBD1. Germline CDR1 is SGHRS and CDR2 is YFSETQ. This CDR3 spans 15 amino acids. V gave up 0 bases and J gave up 5 bases; unmatched junction bases: 4. CDR3 coding DNA: TGCGCCAGCAGCTTGGCCGGGACAGGGGGGAACGAGCAGTACTTC. Residues: CASSLAGTGGNEQYF.

There are a few counts of this clone. V gene TRBV25-1 combines with J gene TRBJ2-7, with D possibly matching TRBD1 (6 bases). The CDR3 length is 11 residues. The germline CDR1 and CDR2 sequences are MGHDK and SYGVNS. V gave up 5 bases and J gave up 6 bases, with 8 bases separating them. CDR3 bases: TGTGCCAGCAGTACAGGGTCCGAGCAGTACTTC. This codes for CASSTGSEQYF.

This clone was seen only once. This chain uses TRBV4-2 with TRBJ2-1; possible D gene TRBD1, 6 bases. The V gene's germline CDR1 is LGHNA and CDR2 YNFKEQ. V gave up 3 bases and J gave up 6 bases, with 9 bases separating them. The CDR3 sequence is 13 residues long. CDR3 nucleotide sequence: TGTGCCAGCAGCCACGACAGGCTCAATGAGCAGTTCTTC. This sequence encodes CASSHDRLNEQFF.

CDR3 nucleotide sequence: TGTGCCAGCAGTTCGGGCGCGCAGGGCGGAAAGACCCAGTACTTC. The encoded protein is CASSSGAQGGKTQYF. The chain joins TRBV28 to TRBJ2-5; D possibly corresponds to TRBD1 (5 bases). V was pared by 4 bases and J by 6 bases, with 18 bases between. CDR3 length equals 15 residues. Germline CDR1 and CDR2: MDHEN and SYDVKM.

The rearrangement uses TRBV15 and TRBJ2-1; no reliable D call. Trimming removed 1 base at V and 8 bases at J, with 15 bases between. The CDR3 is made up of 15 amino acids. Germline assignment: CDR1 LNHNV and CDR2 YYDKDF (reference sequence). The CDR3 loop reads CATSRVTLGRDEQFF. The CDR3 bases are TGTGCCACCAGCAGAGTTACTTTAGGCCGGGATGAGCAGTTCTTC.

The chain joins TRBV5-8 to TRBJ2-7, with 12 bases that match TRBD2. The germline V gene has CDR1 SGHTS and CDR2 YDEGEE. This CDR3 has 16 amino acids. V shed 4 bases, J shed 3 bases, and the junction held 8 bases outside the gene matches. The CDR3 sequence is CASSLHGTSGRYEQYF. For the CDR3, the DNA is TGTGCCAGCAGCCTACACGGGACTAGCGGGCGCTACGAGCAGTACTTC. The complete variable domain, with remaining parts taken from reference TRBV5-8 and TRBJ2-7, reads EAGVTQSPTHLIKTRGQQATLRCSPISGHTSVYWYQQALGLGLQFLLWYDEGEERNRGNFPPRFSGRQFPNYSSELNVNALELEDSALYLCASSLHGTSGRYEQYFGPGTRLTVT.

The chain recombines TRBV2 with TRBJ2-3; D unclear. The CDR3 contains 13 residues. V was clipped by 6 bases and J by 2 bases, with 9 bases between them. Germline V lookup: CDR1 SNHLY, CDR2 FYNNEI. CDR3 loop: CASSLDFTDTQYF. The CDR3 DNA sequence: TGTGCCAGCAGCCTAGACTTCACAGATACGCAGTATTTT.

J is TRBJ1-1 and V is TRBV9; D is undetermined. CDR3 length equals 16 residues. From germline, CDR1 is SGDLS and CDR2 YYNGEE. V lost 0 bases and J 3 bases, leaving 15 bases between the germline ends. The CDR3 here is CASSVVIPGGHTEAFF. CDR3 in DNA: TGTGCCAGCAGCGTAGTTATCCCAGGCGGGCACACTGAAGCTTTCTTT.

V gene TRBV9 combines with J gene TRBJ1-1; 7 bases map to TRBD1. CDR3 size: 17 residues. Germline V lookup: CDR1 SGDLS, CDR2 YYNGEE. Unmatched junction bases numbered 12, after V lost 0 bases and J lost 4 bases. CDR3 sequence (DNA): TGTGCCAGCAGCGTAGGGGGGAGCGCAGGGGGAATCACTGAAGCTTTCTTT. Protein: CASSVGGSAGGITEAFF.

The chain employs TRBV6-5 and TRBJ2-5, with 8 bases aligning to TRBD1. Per germline, CDR1 MNHEY and CDR2 SVGAGI. The CDR3 has 14 amino acids. The V segment lost 6 bases and the J segment 5 bases; nucleotides outside the gene matches: 8. The CDR3 protein is CASRLSGGVETQYF. The CDR3 DNA sequence: TGTGCCAGCAGACTTTCAGGGGGCGTGGAGACCCAGTACTTC.

J is TRBJ2-7 and V is TRBV7-2; D gene unclear. The CDR3 length is 13 residues. The germline V gene has CDR1 SGHTA and CDR2 FQGNSA. Trimming stripped 0 bases from V and 3 bases from J, with 6 bases between. The CDR3: CASSLALGYEQYF. The CDR3 bases are TGTGCCAGCAGCTTAGCTCTCGGCTACGAGCAGTACTTC.

This chain joins TRBV2 and TRBJ2-1; D is undetermined. This CDR3 has 15 amino acids. V was clipped by 6 bases and J by 0 bases, with 12 bases between them. CDR1 SNHLY and CDR2 FYNNEI come from the germline V gene. CDR3 bases: TGTGCCAGCAGATTGGAGTCCAGCTCCTACAATGAGCAGTTCTTC. Residues: CASRLESSSYNEQFF.

This chain links TRBV2 with TRBJ2-1; the match to TRBD2 covers 14 bases. The J segment lost 0 bases and the V segment lost 9 bases, leaving 10 bases of the junction unmatched. Germline CDR1 and CDR2: SNHLY and FYNNEI. The CDR3 totals 18 residues. This CDR3 is CARQHFGTSGSSYNEQFF. The DNA for the CDR3 is TGTGCCAGACAACACTTTGGGACTAGCGGGAGCTCCTACAATGAGCAGTTCTTC.

The chain is built from TRBV7-9 and TRBJ2-1; 7 bases are a match to TRBD2. The J segment lost 4 bases and the V segment lost 5 bases, leaving 8 bases of the junction unmatched. The CDR3 covers 15 residues. CDR1 is SEHNR and CDR2 is FQNEAQ in the germline V gene (reference sequence). The CDR3 DNA reads TGTGCCAGCAGCCCGTGGAGCGGGGTTTACAATGAGCAGTTCTTC. This codes for CASSPWSGVYNEQFF.

The rearrangement uses TRBV18 and TRBJ1-2, with 7 nucleotides matching TRBD1. This CDR3 has 14 residues. Germline loops: CDR1 KGHSH, CDR2 LQKENI. V lost 3 bases to trimming and J lost 5 bases; unmatched junction nucleotides: 6. CDR3 loop: CASSPAGTDYGYTF. In nucleotides, the CDR3 is TGTGCCAGCTCACCGGCCGGGACAGATTATGGCTACACCTTC.

This chain connects TRBV28 to TRBJ2-1, with D perhaps matching TRBD1 (6 bases). CDR1 MDHEN and CDR2 SYDVKM come from the germline V gene. The V gene lost 3 bases and the J gene lost 7 bases, with 13 bases spanning the gap. The CDR3 covers 14 residues. The CDR3 region is CASSLGRGGNEQFF. CDR3 in DNA: TGTGCCAGCAGTTTGGGCAGGGGCGGGAATGAGCAGTTCTTC. The whole variable domain, filled in from reference TRBV28 and TRBJ2-1, reads DVKVTQSSRYLVKRTGEKVFLECVQDMDHENMFWYRQDPGLGLRLIYFSYDVKMKEKGDIPEGYSVSREKKERFSLILESASTNQTSMYLCASSLGRGGNEQFFGPGTRLTVL.

The CDR3 loop reads CASTTGQMNTEAFF. Written as DNA, the CDR3 is TGTGCCAGCACTACGGGACAGATGAACACTGAAGCTTTCTTT. V and J are TRBV5-8 and TRBJ1-1; TRBD1 matches at 7 bases. Germline trimming cut 6 bases from V and 0 bases from J; bases unmatched to any gene: 5. The CDR3 loop spans 14 amino acids. The V gene's germline CDR1 is SGHTS and CDR2 YDEGEE.

V gene TRBV28 combines with J gene TRBJ2-5, with D possibly being TRBD2 (5 bases). This CDR3 is built from 13 residues. The germline V and J ends were trimmed by 4 bases and 1 base, with 7 bases remaining between them. Germline-derived CDR1 and CDR2 are MDHEN and SYDVKM. CDR3 sequence: CASSYSGQETQYF. In DNA, the CDR3 is TGTGCCAGCAGTTACAGCGGCCAAGAGACCCAGTACTTC.

This clone was counted a single time. This chain connects TRBV2 to TRBJ2-3; the D gene is possibly TRBD1 (5 bases). Trimming stripped 7 bases from V and 6 bases from J, with 11 bases between. Germline V gene data show CDR1 as SNHLY and CDR2 as FYNNEI. This CDR3 has 12 amino acids. DNA for the CDR3: TGTGCCAGCACCAGGGCCCCCGATACGCAGTATTTT. Translation gives CASTRAPDTQYF.